This TCR beta chain was recorded in a study of T-cell memory formation after mild COVID-19. Study results and caveats: Researchers found some responding clones in pre-infection memory, a sign that cross-reactive memory joined. Specificity for SARS-CoV-2 was not confirmed among the second-wave clones peaking on day 37.

MiXCR was run by TCRdb on the 5' RACE reads, yielding one entry per CDR3 protein. The sample gives approximately 580,000 distinct CDR3 sequences, over 20% of which show up once; under 15% is in the top ten. This clonotype was observed a few times. Its cognate antigen is unknown. The sample consisted of PBMCs or a T cell subset sorted from them (not recorded which). The origin of this receptor is an adult woman who had mild COVID-19 (a few samples of this study predate the infection). Cell type and time point are not known.

The CDR3 here is CATSDPTGSGANVLTF. CDR3 DNA sequence: TGTGCCACCAGTGATCCGACAGGGTCTGGGGCCAACGTCCTGACTTTC. The gene calls are TRBV24-1 and TRBJ2-6; TRBD1 aligns across 7 bases. V gave up 3 bases and J gave up 1 base; unmatched junction bases: 2. The V gene's germline CDR1 is KGHDR and CDR2 SFDVKD. The CDR3 sequence is 16 residues long.